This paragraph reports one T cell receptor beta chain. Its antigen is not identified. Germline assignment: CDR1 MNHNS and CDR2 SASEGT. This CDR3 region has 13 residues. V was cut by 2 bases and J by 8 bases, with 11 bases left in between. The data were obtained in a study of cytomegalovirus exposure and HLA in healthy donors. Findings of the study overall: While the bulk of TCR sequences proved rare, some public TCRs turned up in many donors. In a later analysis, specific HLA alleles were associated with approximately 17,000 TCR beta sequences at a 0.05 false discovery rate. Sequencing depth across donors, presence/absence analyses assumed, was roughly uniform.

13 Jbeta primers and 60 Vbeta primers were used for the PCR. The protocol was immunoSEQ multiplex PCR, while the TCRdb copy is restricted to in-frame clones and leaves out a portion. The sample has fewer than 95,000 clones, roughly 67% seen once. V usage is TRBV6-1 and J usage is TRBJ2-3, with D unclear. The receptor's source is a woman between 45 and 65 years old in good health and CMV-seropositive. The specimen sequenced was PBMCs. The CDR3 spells CASSERDFPTQYF. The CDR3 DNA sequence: TGTGCCAGCAGTGAAAGAGACTTCCCTACGCAGTATTTT.